The subject of this entry is one T cell receptor beta chain. What antigen it recognizes has not been identified. No much larger clone exists at a distance of one base, and base qualities are not known. The library was generated by the immunoSEQ multiplex PCR assay. TCRdb took this table from immuneACCESS and kept in-frame rearrangements with V and J called. Such tables lack part of the clones; where checked against another copy, unresolved V genes explain under half of the gap, and the rest is unexplained. The sample table contains 65,000 to 95,000 clones; only one count was recorded for around nine tenths of them. 0.25% to 0.35% of the sample rests with the top ten. Trimming takes 6 bases from V and 2 bases from J, and the germline ends sit 16 bases apart. CDR1 MDHEN and CDR2 SYDVKM are derived from the germline V gene. Including the terminal cysteine and phenylalanine, the CDR3 comprises 15 residues. The read is trimmed to its CDR3 DNA, 45 bases read in frame from base 1.

The sample belongs to a study of technical replicates of blood from several donors (TCRdb year 2017). The TCR originated in a human donor in good health. The sequenced sample consisted of T cells isolated from PBMCs. The chain is assembled from TRBV28 and TRBJ2-5; TRBD1 is perhaps the D gene, given 6 matching bases. DNA sequence: TGTGCCAGCAGGAGATCAACAGGGATACAAGAGACCCAGTACTTC. This sequence encodes CASRRSTGIQETQYF.